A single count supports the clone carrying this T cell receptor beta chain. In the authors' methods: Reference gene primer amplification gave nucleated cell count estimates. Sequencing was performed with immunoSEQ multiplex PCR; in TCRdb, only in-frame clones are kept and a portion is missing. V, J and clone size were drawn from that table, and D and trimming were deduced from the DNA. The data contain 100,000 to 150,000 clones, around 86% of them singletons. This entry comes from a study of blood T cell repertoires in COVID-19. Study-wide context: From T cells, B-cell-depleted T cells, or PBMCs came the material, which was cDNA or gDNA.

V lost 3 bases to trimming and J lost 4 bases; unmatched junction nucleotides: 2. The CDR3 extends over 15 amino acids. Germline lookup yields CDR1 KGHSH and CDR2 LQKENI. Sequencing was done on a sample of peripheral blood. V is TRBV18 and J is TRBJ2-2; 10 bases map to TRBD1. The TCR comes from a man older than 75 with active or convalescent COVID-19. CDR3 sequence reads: CASSPRTGGTGELFF. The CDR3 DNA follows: TGTGCCAGCTCACCCCGGACAGGGGGCACCGGGGAGCTGTTTTTT.